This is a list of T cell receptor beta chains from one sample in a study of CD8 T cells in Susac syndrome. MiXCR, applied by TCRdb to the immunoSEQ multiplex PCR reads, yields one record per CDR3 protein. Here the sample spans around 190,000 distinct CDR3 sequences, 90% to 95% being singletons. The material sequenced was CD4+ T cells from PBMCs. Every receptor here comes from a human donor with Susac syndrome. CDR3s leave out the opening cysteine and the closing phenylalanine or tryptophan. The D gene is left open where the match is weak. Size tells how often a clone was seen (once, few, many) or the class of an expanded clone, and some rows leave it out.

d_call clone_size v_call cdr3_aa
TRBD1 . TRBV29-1 SVGRRGQLYGYT
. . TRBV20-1 SAKAARAQPQH
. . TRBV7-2 ASSLGGMGREQY
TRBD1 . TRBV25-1 ASSPRDRGWQTQY
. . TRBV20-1 SPKVGGTDTQY
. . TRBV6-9 ARGGLRLIQY
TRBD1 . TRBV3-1 ASSQNRGNTEAF
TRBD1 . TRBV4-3 ASRRDRGILY
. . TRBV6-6 ASSSGSETEAF
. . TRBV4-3 ASSQDYSRDTEAF
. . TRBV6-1 ASSAQDESEQY
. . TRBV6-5 ASSYSTATSSGNTIY
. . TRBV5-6 ASSSTGPRNTIY
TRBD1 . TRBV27 ASRRTGGSNQPQH
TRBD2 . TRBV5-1 ASSPGTSRDNEQF
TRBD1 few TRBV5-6 ASSLADRGYGYT
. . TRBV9 ASSVQGGGDEQF
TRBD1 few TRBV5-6 ASSSTGGSYEQY
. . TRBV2 ASREEMNTEAF
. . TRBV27 ASSFLNGELF
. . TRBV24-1 AIPPGASNTGELF
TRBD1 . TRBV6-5 ASSSPTGEAF
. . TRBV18 ASSPTGTNEKLF
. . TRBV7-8 ASSVPGQSYEQY
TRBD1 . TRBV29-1 SVVGGDRGPTDTQY
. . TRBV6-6 ASSTQGNEQF
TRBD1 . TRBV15 ATSRGRGQGVSYEQY
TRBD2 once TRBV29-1 SVEAGEETQY
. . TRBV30 ACTTGTNEQF
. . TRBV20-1 SARGGGAYTEAF
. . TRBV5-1 ASSLARTARDYEQY
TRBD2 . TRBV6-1 ASSEAKTSGYEQY
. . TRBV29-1 SVYTTRVGVTDTQY
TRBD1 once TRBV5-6 ASSADRGREDTQY
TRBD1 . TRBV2 ASRGDSLQQPQH
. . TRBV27 ASSSVGTQY
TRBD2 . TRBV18 ASSPSSGGAYEQY
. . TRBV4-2 ASSHGGSNEKLF
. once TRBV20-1 SGTFIQNPYEQY
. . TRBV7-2 ASSSGGLGGYEQY
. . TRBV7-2 ASSLARDLHNEQF
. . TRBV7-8 ASSAEGGQETQY
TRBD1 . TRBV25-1 ASSDPGQGITDTQY
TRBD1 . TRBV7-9 ASSNRGPNTEAF
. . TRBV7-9 ASSPPHYGAPEAF
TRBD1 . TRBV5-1 ASSNGDRGGEKLF
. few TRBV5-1 ASSLGGTDTQY
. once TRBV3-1 ASSQRADSSYEQY